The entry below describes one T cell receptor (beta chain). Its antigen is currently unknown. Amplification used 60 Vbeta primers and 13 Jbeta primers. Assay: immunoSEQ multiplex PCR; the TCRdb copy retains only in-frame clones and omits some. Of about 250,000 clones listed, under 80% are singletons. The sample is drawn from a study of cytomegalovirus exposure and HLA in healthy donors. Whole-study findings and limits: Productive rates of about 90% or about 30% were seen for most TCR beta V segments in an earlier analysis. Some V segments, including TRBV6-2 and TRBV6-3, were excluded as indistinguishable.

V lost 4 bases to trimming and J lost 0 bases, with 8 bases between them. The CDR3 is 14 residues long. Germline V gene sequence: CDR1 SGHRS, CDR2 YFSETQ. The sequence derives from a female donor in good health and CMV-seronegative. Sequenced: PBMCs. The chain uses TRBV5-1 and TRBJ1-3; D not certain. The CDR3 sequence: CASSSSISGNTIYF. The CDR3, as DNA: TGCGCCAGCAGCAGCTCCATCTCTGGAAACACCATATATTTT.